Detailed here is one T cell receptor beta chain. Repertoires were generated with immunoSEQ multiplex PCR, while TCRdb's copy carries only in-frame clones and drops some. The table includes tens of thousands of clones, 90% to 95% detected once. The data belong to a study of technical replicates of blood from a handful of donors. This CDR3 is 15 amino acids long. Germline CDR1 reads KGHSH; CDR2 reads LQKENI. V was clipped by 6 bases and J by 7 bases; unmatched bases: 11. The receptor was derived from a human donor in good health. Some clones in this sample may be carry-over from other donors' samples. Sequenced input: PBMCs. J is TRBJ2-2 and V is TRBV18, with 7 bases that match TRBD1. As DNA, the CDR3 is TGTGCCAGCTCGCCCCTAGGGGGCGAGGACGGGGAGCTGTTTTTT. Translating gives CASSPLGGEDGELFF.